Below are 25 T cell receptor beta chains sequenced from a single sample in a study of shared clonotypes between healthy human individuals. Clones were sequenced by immunoSEQ multiplex PCR, and TCRdb holds only the in-frame ones, with some missing. Of around 720,000 clones listed, less than 80% are singletons. The sequenced sample was memory CD4+ T cells sorted from blood. Documented subset: CD45RA-negative fraction. Source of these receptors: a woman under 40 in good health.

The CDR3 DNA reads as TGTGCCAGCAGAGACAGGAATGAAAAACTGTTTTTT. It yields the protein CASRDRNEKLFF. The V and J genes are TRBV6-5 and TRBJ1-4; perhaps TRBD1 as D (6 bases). CDR3 length: 12 amino acids. The V end lost 6 bases, the J end lost 5 bases, and 7 bases lay between the germline ends. Germline V gene data show CDR1 as MNHEY and CDR2 as SVGAGI.

Concerning this clone: Additional DNA sequences in this sample encode the identical CDR3. The V gene is TRBV2, the J gene TRBJ1-5; D gene ambiguous. Trimming removed 6 bases from V and 1 base from J, with 13 bases in between. Germline V gives CDR1 SNHLY, CDR2 FYNNEI. The CDR3 runs to 15 residues. The CDR3 is CASRRSDGSNQPQHF. The CDR3 nucleotides are TGTGCCAGCAGGAGATCCGACGGGAGCAATCAGCCCCAGCATTTT.

The V and J genes are TRBV7-9 and TRBJ2-7, with TRBD1 matching 7 bases. From germline, CDR1 is SEHNR and CDR2 FQNEAQ (reference sequence). This CDR3 is built from 14 residues. The V segment lost 4 bases and the J segment 1 base; nucleotides outside the gene matches: 4. The CDR3 spells CASSSSGGSYEQYF. In nucleotides, the CDR3 is TGTGCCAGCAGCTCCTCAGGGGGATCCTACGAGCAGTACTTC.

The gene calls are TRBV11-2 and TRBJ2-1; tentative D call: TRBD2 (5 bases). This CDR3 contains 13 residues. Germline V CDR1 and CDR2: SGHAT, FQNNGV. The germline V and J ends were trimmed by 5 bases and 7 bases, with 12 bases remaining between them. The CDR3 coding sequence is TGTGCCAGCAGCCTCTGGGAGCTGAATGAGCAGTTCTTC. It yields the protein CASSLWELNEQFF.

This clone is a singleton in its sample. As DNA, the CDR3 is TGTGCTAGTGCCCGGGCAGGAAGCACAGATACGCAGTATTTT. Amino acids: CASARAGSTDTQYF. The V call is TRBV12-5, the J call TRBJ2-3, with no clear D. This CDR3 contains 14 residues. Germline values: CDR1 LGHNT, CDR2 FRNRAP. V was cut by 7 bases and J by 0 bases, with 11 bases left in between. The full variable domain, rest sourced from reference TRBV12-5 and TRBJ2-3, is DARVTQTPRHKVTEMGQEVTMRCQPILGHNTVFWYRQTMMQGLELLAYFRNRAPLDDSGMPKDRFSAEMPDATLATLKIQPSEPRDSAVYFCASARAGSTDTQYFGPGTRLTVL.

CDR3 loop: CASRGTSSYNEQFF. The CDR3 nucleotides are TGTGCCAGCAGGGGGACTAGCTCCTACAATGAGCAGTTCTTC. The rearrangement joins TRBV7-2 to TRBJ2-1, with 8 bases fitting TRBD2. The junction had 1 base not matched to a gene; V was cut back by 6 bases and J by 0 bases. The CDR3 consists of 14 residues. Looked up from germline, CDR1 is SGHTA and CDR2 is FQGNSA.

The chain combines TRBV18 with TRBJ1-5; D ambiguous. This CDR3 comprises 11 residues. The germline V gene has CDR1 KGHSH and CDR2 LQKENI. V gave up 4 bases and J gave up 11 bases, with 9 bases separating them. DNA of the CDR3: TGTGCCAGCTCACTGGACGGGGCCCAGCATTTT. Its translation: CASSLDGAQHF.

V usage is TRBV30 and J usage is TRBJ1-1; no reliable D call. Germline values: CDR1 GTSNPN, CDR2 SVGIG (reference sequence). The CDR3 totals 14 residues. The V end lost 4 bases, the J end lost 0 bases, and 12 bases lay between the germline ends. CDR3 DNA sequence: TGTGCCTGGATCCGTCCCCGCATGAACACTGAAGCTTTCTTT. Amino acids: CAWIRPRMNTEAFF.

The chain recombines TRBV29-1 with TRBJ1-2; D is uncertain. Trimming cost V 0 bases and J 0 bases, with 11 bases left between them. CDR3 size: 15 residues. From germline, CDR1 is SQVTM and CDR2 ANQGSEA. The CDR3 region is CSVEERSSTNYGYTF. In DNA, the CDR3 is TGCAGCGTTGAAGAGAGGTCGTCCACTAACTATGGCTACACCTTC.

With respect to this clone: This specimen includes other DNA sequences encoding the same CDR3. The V call is TRBV9, the J call TRBJ1-2; 7 bases map to TRBD1. Losses at the gene ends were 3 bases for V and 5 bases for J; bases not matched to a gene: 1. The CDR3 length is 12 residues. Per the germline V gene, CDR1 is SGDLS and CDR2 is YYNGEE. The CDR3 protein is CASSGGQYGYTF. CDR3 DNA: TGTGCCAGCAGCGGGGGACAGTATGGCTACACCTTC.

The V call is TRBV5-6, the J call TRBJ2-7; D possibly uses TRBD1 or TRBD2 (5 bases each). CDR1 is SGHDT and CDR2 is YYEEEE in the germline V gene. Trimming took 0 bases from V and 4 from J, leaving 11 bases between them. CDR3 length: 14 residues. DNA for the CDR3: TGTGCCAGCAGCTTGGATGCCAGGGAGTACGAGCAGTACTTC. Its translation is CASSLDAREYEQYF.

The chain recombines TRBV19 with TRBJ1-5; D is perhaps TRBD1 (5 bases). Germline-derived CDR1 and CDR2 are LNHDA and SQIVND (reference sequence). V was pared by 2 bases and J by 0 bases, with 17 bases between. This CDR3 is built from 18 residues. Written as DNA, the CDR3 is TGTGCCAGTAGTATACAGGGTACGATTATATATAGCAATCAGCCCCAGCATTTT. This encodes CASSIQGTIIYSNQPQHF.

The chain uses TRBV7-2 and TRBJ1-1; the match to TRBD1 covers 8 bases. Germline CDR1 SGHTA, CDR2 FQGNSA. V was pared by 3 bases and J by 1 base, with 4 bases of the junction left unmatched. The CDR3 contains 15 residues. This CDR3 reads CASSLGTGTNTEAFF. The DNA of the CDR3 is TGTGCCAGCAGCTTGGGGACAGGAACGAACACTGAAGCTTTCTTT.

The chain joins TRBV14 to TRBJ2-7; 11 nucleotides match TRBD2. V trimming: 0 bases; J trimming: 4 bases; junction bases outside the gene matches: 5. The CDR3 extends over 16 amino acids. Germline V gene sequence: CDR1 SGHDN, CDR2 FVKESK. CDR3 in amino acids: CASSQDLGLAAYEQYF. The CDR3 coding sequence is TGTGCCAGCAGCCAAGATCTGGGACTAGCGGCGTACGAGCAGTACTTC. Supplemented by reference TRBV14 and TRBJ2-7, the full variable domain reads EAGVTQFPSHSVIEKGQTVTLRCDPISGHDNLYWYRRVMGKEIKFLLHFVKESKQDESGMPNNRFLAERTGGTYSTLKVQPAELEDSGVYFCASSQDLGLAAYEQYFGPGTRLTVT.

This clone was found once. The J gene is TRBJ2-1, the V gene TRBV5-1, with TRBD2 as a possible D gene (6 bases). Trimming stripped 4 bases from V and 15 bases from J, with 11 bases between. In germline, CDR1 is SGHRS, CDR2 YFSETQ. This CDR3 region has 10 residues. Written as DNA, the CDR3 is TGCGCCAGCAGCACGGGAGCTTGGTTCTTC. Residues: CASSTGAWFF. The full variable domain, with the rest looked up from reference TRBV5-1 and TRBJ2-1, is KAGVTQTPRYLIKTRGQQVTLSCSPISGHRSVSWYQQTPGQGLQFLFEYFSETQRNKGNFPGRFSGRQFSNSRSEMNVSTLELGDSALYLCASSTGAWFFGPGTRLTVL.

J is TRBJ2-4 and V is TRBV1; the table gives TRBD2 as D, unverified against the DNA. TRBV1 is deemed a pseudogene. The CDR3 is made up of 21 amino acids. CDR3 residues: CTSSLDSSGRLKTLAKNIQYF. The CDR3 nucleotides read TGCACCAGCAGCCTCGACTCTAGCGGGAGGTTAAAAACACTAGCCAAAAACATTCAGTACTTC.

The chain carries TRBV4-1 and TRBJ2-3, with D perhaps matching TRBD1 (6 bases). The CDR3 covers 15 residues. Germline V gene data show CDR1 as MGHRA and CDR2 as YSYEKL. Trimming took 4 bases from V and 6 from J, leaving 17 bases between them. CDR3 loop: CASSRYYEQGDTQYF. The CDR3 DNA follows: TGCGCCAGCAGCCGATATTATGAACAGGGTGATACGCAGTATTTT.

In its sample, this clone was seen many times. This sequence joins TRBV5-1 and TRBJ2-2; D remains ambiguous. With 0 bases removed from V and 2 bases from J, the gap between germline ends came to 11 bases. CDR3 length equals 16 residues. Germline V gives CDR1 SGHRS, CDR2 YFSETQ. The CDR3 here is CASSLDGQPNTGELFF. DNA of the CDR3: TGCGCCAGCAGCTTGGACGGCCAGCCAAACACCGGGGAGCTGTTTTTT.

The V and J genes are TRBV5-1 and TRBJ2-5; weak D call: TRBD2 (6 bases). This CDR3 is 14 amino acids long. In germline, CDR1 is SGHRS, CDR2 YFSETQ. The V gene lost 0 bases and the J gene lost 3 bases, with 9 bases spanning the gap. This CDR3 reads CASSLAASEETQYF. For the CDR3, the DNA is TGCGCCAGCAGCTTGGCGGCTAGCGAAGAGACCCAGTACTTC.

The V gene is TRBV14, the J gene TRBJ2-1; D is perhaps TRBD1 or TRBD2 (5 bases each). This CDR3 comprises 15 residues. The V gene lost 2 bases and the J gene lost 9 bases, with 17 bases spanning the gap. Germline values: CDR1 SGHDN, CDR2 FVKESK. In DNA form, the CDR3 reads TGTGCCAGCAGCCAAACTCGCGGATCGGGGACTGAGCAGTTCTTC. Its protein is CASSQTRGSGTEQFF.

The chain couples TRBV27 to TRBJ2-7; D is uncertain. The V and J ends lost 5 bases and 0 bases respectively, with 14 bases between them. CDR1 and CDR2 (germline): MNHEY, SMNVEV (reference sequence). The CDR3 contains 15 residues. The CDR3 DNA reads TGTGCCAGCAGTCCCCGACTGGGAAGCTCCTACGAGCAGTACTTC. It encodes CASSPRLGSSYEQYF.

The rearrangement links TRBV2 to TRBJ2-5; perhaps D is TRBD1 or TRBD2 (6 bases each). The CDR3 loop spans 14 amino acids. Germline CDR1 is SNHLY and CDR2 is FYNNEI. V was trimmed by 6 bases and J by 2 bases, leaving 13 bases between them. The CDR3, as DNA: TGTGCCAGCAGCCCGAGGGGGGAGCAAGAGACCCAGTACTTC. Translation gives CASSPRGEQETQYF.

This clone was counted between two and nine times. The chain has TRBV14 and TRBJ2-2; D is unresolved. The germline V gene encodes CDR1 SGHDN and CDR2 FVKESK. CDR3 length: 14 residues. Trimming shortened V by 5 bases and J by 6 bases, and 13 bases separated the two germline ends. The CDR3 bases are TGTGCCAGCAGCAAAAGTCTAGTTTCCGGGGAGCTGTTTTTT. Amino acids: CASSKSLVSGELFF.

This rearrangement joins TRBV7-2 to TRBJ1-3; TRBD1 aligns across 7 bases. The germline V gene has CDR1 SGHTA and CDR2 FQGNSA. The junction had 4 bases not matched to a gene; V was cut back by 5 bases and J by 0 bases. This CDR3 contains 15 residues. DNA of the CDR3: TGTGCCAGCAGCCCCGGGACAGCCTCTGGAAACACCATATATTTT. Its protein product is CASSPGTASGNTIYF.

This clone was seen a few times. The chain recombines TRBV11-2 with TRBJ2-7; TRBD2 agrees at 7 bases. There are 13 residues in the CDR3. The germline CDR1 and CDR2 sequences are SGHAT and FQNNGV. V lost 1 base to trimming and J lost 6 bases; unmatched junction nucleotides: 3. CDR3 protein: CASSLVLAREQYF. The CDR3 DNA sequence: TGTGCCAGCAGCTTAGTACTAGCGCGCGAGCAGTACTTC.